These 30 T cell receptor beta chains share one sample of origin, sequenced in a study of shared clonotypes between healthy human individuals. Profiled with immunoSEQ multiplex PCR; TCRdb holds only in-frame clones, not every one. The sample carries some 470,000 clones, about 82% recorded once. The specimen sequenced was PBMCs. These receptors were taken from a woman in her forties in good health. Some clones in this sample may be carry-over from other donors' samples.

As to this clone: Within the sample, other DNA sequences also encode this same CDR3. The rearrangement links TRBV9 to TRBJ2-1; 8 bases match TRBD2. The CDR3 runs to 15 residues. V gave up 0 bases and J gave up 2 bases; unmatched junction bases: 1. Germline lookup yields CDR1 SGDLS and CDR2 YYNGEE. The CDR3 here is CASSVEAGAYNEQFF. CDR3 DNA sequence: TGTGCCAGCAGCGTAGAAGCGGGGGCCTACAATGAGCAGTTCTTC.

Concerning this clone: Only one base separates this from a far larger clonotype, so it likely reflects a read error. In DNA, the CDR3 is TGTGCCTGGAGTTGGATGATAGCGGGGTGCAATGAGCAGTTCTTC. Protein sequence: CAWSWMIAGCNEQFF. The chain couples TRBV30 to TRBJ2-1; 8 bases fit TRBD2. Looked up from germline, CDR1 is GTSNPN and CDR2 is SVGIG (reference sequence). The CDR3 runs to 15 residues. The junction had 9 bases not matched to a gene; V was cut back by 2 bases and J by 6 bases.

The rearrangement joins TRBV11-2 to TRBJ1-4; 7 nucleotides line up with TRBD1. Germline CDR1 is SGHAT and CDR2 is FQNNGV. Unmatched junction bases numbered 11, after V lost 4 bases and J lost 6 bases. CDR3 length: 16 amino acids. The CDR3 DNA is TGTGCCAGCAGCTCCGACGCCAATACAGGGGATGAAAAACTGTTTTTT. This sequence encodes CASSSDANTGDEKLFF.

This clone was counted between two and nine times. The chain links TRBV11-3 to TRBJ2-2, with 9 bases aligning to TRBD2. J lost 1 base, V lost 5 bases, and 5 bases had no gene match. The CDR3 covers 16 residues. Looked up from germline, CDR1 is SGHNT and CDR2 is YENEEA. The chain's CDR3 is CASSPRAGGNTGELFF. CDR3 DNA: TGTGCCAGCAGCCCGAGAGCGGGAGGGAACACCGGGGAGCTGTTTTTT. The whole variable domain, filled in from reference TRBV11-3 and TRBJ2-2, reads EAGVVQSPRYKIIEKKQPVAFWCNPISGHNTLYWYLQNLGQGPELLIRYENEEAVDDSQLPKDRFSAERLKGVDSTLKIQPAELGDSAVYLCASSPRAGGNTGELFFGEGSRLTVL.

This sequence joins TRBV28 and TRBJ1-5; possible D gene TRBD1, 6 bases. The V and J ends lost 4 bases and 1 base respectively, with 17 bases between them. CDR1 MDHEN and CDR2 SYDVKM come from the germline V gene. CDR3 length equals 17 residues. The CDR3 sequence is CASSWGRGGSSNQPQHF. The CDR3 nucleotides are TGTGCCAGCAGTTGGGGGCGTGGGGGTTCCAGCAATCAGCCCCAGCATTTT.

The CDR3 spells CASTRASGANVLTF. CDR3 DNA: TGTGCCAGCACCAGGGCCTCTGGGGCCAACGTCCTGACTTTC. The chain is built from TRBV28 and TRBJ2-6, with D possibly TRBD1 on 5 matching bases. The germline V and J ends were trimmed by 7 bases and 0 bases, with 7 bases remaining between them. This CDR3 spans 14 amino acids. CDR1 is MDHEN, CDR2 SYDVKM, per germline. The entire variable domain, with the rest obtained from reference TRBV28 and TRBJ2-6, is as follows: DVKVTQSSRYLVKRTGEKVFLECVQDMDHENMFWYRQDPGLGLRLIYFSYDVKMKEKGDIPEGYSVSREKKERFSLILESASTNQTSMYLCASTRASGANVLTFGAGSRLTVL.

This clone was counted a few times. This chain uses TRBV5-4 with TRBJ2-1; D gene uncertain. The germline V gene has CDR1 SGHNT and CDR2 YYREEE (reference sequence). This CDR3 has 12 amino acids. The ends were cut back, 0 bases at V and 9 bases at J, with 7 bases in the middle. The CDR3 nucleotides are TGTGCCAGCAGCTTGGATCCGGGTGAGCAGTTCTTC. Its translation: CASSLDPGEQFF.

This chain joins TRBV5-4 and TRBJ2-2; D gene unclear. Trimming stripped 1 base from V and 3 bases from J, with 10 bases between. CDR3 length: 15 residues. Germline V gives CDR1 SGHNT, CDR2 YYREEE (reference sequence). In DNA, the CDR3 is TGTGCCAGCAGCTTGAAGGTCAGAGACACCGGGGAGCTGTTTTTT. Translating gives CASSLKVRDTGELFF.

V and J are TRBV9 and TRBJ2-1; TRBD2 might be the D (5 bases). In germline, CDR1 is SGDLS, CDR2 YYNGEE. Trimming shortened V by 0 bases and J by 1 base, and 8 bases separated the two germline ends. The CDR3 sequence is 15 residues long. CDR3 loop: CASSVGELSYNEQFF. The CDR3 DNA is TGTGCCAGCAGCGTAGGGGAGTTGTCCTACAATGAGCAGTTCTTC.

J is TRBJ1-5 and V is TRBV19; D ambiguous. V was shortened by 0 bases and J by 8 bases, with 11 bases between the two germline ends. Germline CDR1 LNHDA, CDR2 SQIVND (reference sequence). The CDR3 is 14 residues long. CDR3: CASSIERLLKPQHF. The DNA for the CDR3 is TGTGCCAGTAGTATAGAGAGGTTGTTAAAGCCCCAGCATTTT. The entire variable domain, with the rest obtained from reference TRBV19 and TRBJ1-5, is as follows: DGGITQSPKYLFRKEGQNVTLSCEQNLNHDAMYWYRQDPGQGLRLIYYSQIVNDFQKGDIAEGYSVSREKKESFPLTVTSAQKNPTAFYLCASSIERLLKPQHFGDGTRLSIL.

The chain employs TRBV7-2 and TRBJ2-7; 10 positions match TRBD2. The CDR3 has 15 residues. J gave up 3 bases and V 3 bases, and 5 bases lay outside the gene matches. Germline CDR1 and CDR2: SGHTA and FQGNSA. CDR3 bases: TGTGCCAGCAGCTTCTCTAGCGGGAGTAGCTACGAGCAGTACTTC. Its translation is CASSFSSGSSYEQYF.

This clone was recorded once. This may be a read error: a much more frequent sequence differs by one nucleotide. V is TRBV6-5 and J is TRBJ2-7; D remains unclear. The V gene lost 4 bases and the J gene lost 4 bases, with 8 bases spanning the gap. CDR3 length: 12 residues. In germline, CDR1 is MNHEY, CDR2 SVGAGI. The CDR3 region is CASSSTVYEQYF. The CDR3 DNA sequence: TGTGCCAGCAGTTCCACGGTATACGAGCAGTACTTC.

This clone was found a few times. The chain combines TRBV7-9 with TRBJ1-4; no reliable D call. V lost 5 bases and J 6 bases, leaving 10 bases between the germline ends. Germline V gene sequence: CDR1 SEHNR, CDR2 FQNEAQ (reference sequence). This CDR3 region has 13 residues. The CDR3 coding sequence is TGTGCCAGCAGCGCGCGCGGGGATGAAAAACTGTTTTTT. Amino acid sequence: CASSARGDEKLFF.

This clone came up once. This chain uses TRBV30 with TRBJ2-4; D unresolved. Per the germline V gene, CDR1 is GTSNPN and CDR2 is SVGIG (reference sequence). V was pared by 4 bases and J by 6 bases, with 13 bases between. This CDR3 spans 13 amino acids. For the CDR3, the DNA is TGTGCCTGGACCTCCGGCAATGGAAACATTCAGTACTTC. This gives the protein CAWTSGNGNIQYF.

The chain recombines TRBV28 with TRBJ2-7, with 13 bases lining up with TRBD2. CDR3 size: 15 residues. Germline CDR1 and CDR2: MDHEN and SYDVKM. V lost 7 bases to trimming and J lost 2 bases; unmatched junction nucleotides: 5. For the CDR3, the DNA is TGTGCCAGCACGACTACTAGCGGGAGGGCCTACGAGCAGTACTTC. Translated, it gives CASTTTSGRAYEQYF.

The chain links TRBV29-1 to TRBJ1-1; the D is unclear. This CDR3 has 15 amino acids. V lost 7 bases to trimming and J lost 1 base, with 19 bases between them. In germline, CDR1 is SQVTM, CDR2 ANQGSEA. CDR3 sequence reads: CSAFSPDHGNTEAFF. The CDR3 DNA reads as TGCAGCGCCTTTTCCCCCGACCATGGGAACACTGAAGCTTTCTTT.

This chain joins TRBV19 and TRBJ2-3, with TRBD2 as a possible D gene (6 bases). Germline V CDR1 and CDR2: LNHDA, SQIVND (reference sequence). The V end was cut by 6 bases, the J end by 3 bases, with 19 bases between. The CDR3 runs 16 residues. The CDR3, as DNA: TGTGCCAGTAGCCACTCCGTGGGGGGAGGAACAGATACGCAGTATTTT. Protein product: CASSHSVGGGTDTQYF.

A few counts support this clone. The chain uses TRBV5-1 and TRBJ2-1, with 13 positions matching TRBD2. Trimming took 0 bases from V and 10 from J; bases not matched to a gene: 10. CDR1 is SGHRS, CDR2 YFSETQ, per germline. The CDR3 contains 17 residues. CDR3 protein: CASSLGPGTSGKGEQFF. CDR3 in DNA: TGCGCCAGCAGCTTGGGTCCCGGGACTAGCGGGAAAGGGGAGCAGTTCTTC.

The J gene is TRBJ2-3, the V gene TRBV5-1; D might be TRBD1 (5 bases). From germline, CDR1 is SGHRS and CDR2 YFSETQ. This CDR3 has 14 amino acids. The germline V and J ends were trimmed by 1 base and 3 bases, with 9 bases remaining between them. The CDR3 bases are TGCGCCAGCAGCTTGTCAGGGTATACAGATACGCAGTATTTT. This sequence encodes CASSLSGYTDTQYF.

This chain uses TRBV5-5 with TRBJ1-2; no definite D call. V was trimmed by 5 bases and J by 4 bases, leaving 18 bases between them. The CDR3 loop spans 15 amino acids. CDR1 is SGHKS and CDR2 is YYEKEE in the germline V gene (reference sequence). DNA for the CDR3: TGTGCCAGCAGTTATGACCTAAGCTTGGTCTATGGCTACACCTTC. It codes for CASSYDLSLVYGYTF.

The chain couples TRBV11-2 to TRBJ1-2; no clear D gene. The CDR3 is 14 amino acids. Trimming shortened V by 0 bases and J by 7 bases, and 12 bases separated the two germline ends. CDR1 is SGHAT and CDR2 is FQNNGV in the germline V gene. CDR3 coding DNA: TGTGCCAGCAGCTTAGATGCCGGGGTGGGTGGCTACACCTTC. Residues: CASSLDAGVGGYTF.

The CDR3 reads CASSQDPRLPRAKNIQYF. The CDR3 nucleotides are TGCGCCAGCAGCCAAGATCCCAGACTACCCCGTGCCAAAAACATTCAGTACTTC. The chain employs TRBV4-1 and TRBJ2-4; a possible D gene is TRBD2 (5 bases). V was pared by 0 bases and J by 1 base, with 16 bases between. Germline CDR1 and CDR2: MGHRA and YSYEKL. This CDR3 spans 18 amino acids.

V usage is TRBV6-5 and J usage is TRBJ2-3, with D possibly being TRBD1 or TRBD2 (6 bases each). Trimming removed 4 bases at V and 2 bases at J, with 16 bases between. The CDR3 has 16 amino acids. Germline CDR1 reads MNHEY; CDR2 reads SVGAGI. In DNA, the CDR3 is TGTGCCAGCAGTTTCTCCGGCGGGGACAACACAGATACGCAGTATTTT. Translation: CASSFSGGDNTDTQYF.

The chain couples TRBV19 to TRBJ1-3; a weak D match, TRBD1 (5 bases). This CDR3 region has 17 residues. The germline V gene has CDR1 LNHDA and CDR2 SQIVND (reference sequence). Trimming left V 3 bases short and J 4 bases short, with 19 bases between. This CDR3 reads CASSMILGTFGGNTIYF. The CDR3 DNA follows: TGTGCCAGTAGTATGATTTTGGGGACCTTCGGGGGAAACACCATATATTTT.

The rearrangement joins TRBV28 to TRBJ2-7, with unresolved D. The germline V gene has CDR1 MDHEN and CDR2 SYDVKM. The germline V and J ends were trimmed by 5 bases and 2 bases, with 13 bases remaining between them. The CDR3 spans 14 residues. The CDR3 DNA reads TGTGCCAGCAGTGCCCTACTCGTAACCTACGAGCAGTACTTC. Protein: CASSALLVTYEQYF.

This clone was seen only once. CDR3 coding DNA: TGCGCCAGCAGCCAACCCTGGGACAACAGGCATTCACCCCTCCACTTT. It specifies CASSQPWDNRHSPLHF. The chain has TRBV4-1 and TRBJ1-6, with D perhaps matching TRBD1 (6 bases). With 2 bases removed from V and 8 bases from J, the gap between germline ends came to 16 bases. Germline V gene sequence: CDR1 MGHRA, CDR2 YSYEKL. The CDR3 is 16 residues long.

This clone appeared a single time. This chain links TRBV7-9 with TRBJ1-5; TRBD1 is a possible D gene (6 bases). The CDR3 length is 18 residues. The V and J ends lost 0 bases and 4 bases respectively, with 19 bases between them. Germline assignment: CDR1 SEHNR and CDR2 FQNEAQ (reference sequence). Written as DNA, the CDR3 is TGTGCCAGCAGCTTAGCGGGGCCCCTAACAGGGAGGAATCAGCCCCAGCATTTT. This codes for CASSLAGPLTGRNQPQHF.

The V call is TRBV6-5, the J call TRBJ2-1, with D possibly TRBD2 on 6 matching bases. V shed 5 bases and J shed 1 base, with 12 bases lying between them. CDR1 and CDR2 (germline): MNHEY, SVGAGI. The length of the CDR3 is 15 residues. DNA of the CDR3: TGTGCCAGCAGTGCCCGACTAGTTTCCTACAATGAGCAGTTCTTC. Translation: CASSARLVSYNEQFF.

The sample holds one count of this clone. The rearrangement joins TRBV10-3 to TRBJ2-7, with a weak D call TRBD1 (6 bases). Trimming stripped 6 bases from V and 5 bases from J, with 17 bases between. The CDR3 consists of 14 residues. Germline CDR1 and CDR2: ENHRY and SYGVKD. The CDR3 loop is CAIRGGVAGDEQYF. The CDR3 DNA reads TGTGCCATCAGAGGGGGTGTGGCTGGGGACGAGCAGTACTTC.

The chain employs TRBV10-3 and TRBJ1-1; D remains ambiguous. The V gene lost 3 bases and the J gene lost 0 bases, with 5 bases spanning the gap. The CDR3 totals 13 residues. The germline CDR1 and CDR2 sequences are ENHRY and SYGVKD. CDR3 in amino acids: CAISDTLNTEAFF. CDR3 coding DNA: TGTGCCATCAGTGACACGTTGAACACTGAAGCTTTCTTT.